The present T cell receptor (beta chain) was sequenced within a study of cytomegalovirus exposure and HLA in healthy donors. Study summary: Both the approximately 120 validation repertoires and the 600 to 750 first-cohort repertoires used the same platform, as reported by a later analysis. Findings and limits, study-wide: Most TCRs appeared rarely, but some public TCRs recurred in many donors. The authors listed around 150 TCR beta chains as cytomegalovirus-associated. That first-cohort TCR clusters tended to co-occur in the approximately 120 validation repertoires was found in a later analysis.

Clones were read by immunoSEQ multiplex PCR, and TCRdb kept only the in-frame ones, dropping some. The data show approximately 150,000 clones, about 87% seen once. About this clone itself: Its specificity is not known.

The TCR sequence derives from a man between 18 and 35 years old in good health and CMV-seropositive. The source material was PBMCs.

CDR3 coding DNA: TGCGCCAGCAGCCCCTTCCAAGGGGGGAGGGCCGTCTTCAACACAGATACGCAGTATTTT. It is translated as CASSPFQGGRAVFNTDTQYF. The V gene is TRBV5-1, the J gene TRBJ2-3; tentatively, D is TRBD2 (7 bases). V lost 4 bases to trimming and J lost 2 bases, with 29 bases between them. Germline CDR1 SGHRS, CDR2 YFSETQ. The CDR3 totals 20 residues.